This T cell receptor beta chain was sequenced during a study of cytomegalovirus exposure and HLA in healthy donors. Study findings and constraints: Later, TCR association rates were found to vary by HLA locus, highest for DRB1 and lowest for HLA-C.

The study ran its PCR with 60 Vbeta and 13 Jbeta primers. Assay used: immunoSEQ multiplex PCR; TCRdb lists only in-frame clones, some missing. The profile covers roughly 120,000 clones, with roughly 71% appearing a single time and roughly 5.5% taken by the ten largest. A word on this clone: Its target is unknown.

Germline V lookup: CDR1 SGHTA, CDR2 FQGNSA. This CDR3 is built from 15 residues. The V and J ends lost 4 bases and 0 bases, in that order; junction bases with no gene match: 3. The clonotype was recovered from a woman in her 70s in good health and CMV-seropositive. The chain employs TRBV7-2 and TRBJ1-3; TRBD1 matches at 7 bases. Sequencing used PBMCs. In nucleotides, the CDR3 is TGTGCCAGCAGCTCATCAGGGGGCTCTGGAAACACCATATATTTT. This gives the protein CASSSSGGSGNTIYF.